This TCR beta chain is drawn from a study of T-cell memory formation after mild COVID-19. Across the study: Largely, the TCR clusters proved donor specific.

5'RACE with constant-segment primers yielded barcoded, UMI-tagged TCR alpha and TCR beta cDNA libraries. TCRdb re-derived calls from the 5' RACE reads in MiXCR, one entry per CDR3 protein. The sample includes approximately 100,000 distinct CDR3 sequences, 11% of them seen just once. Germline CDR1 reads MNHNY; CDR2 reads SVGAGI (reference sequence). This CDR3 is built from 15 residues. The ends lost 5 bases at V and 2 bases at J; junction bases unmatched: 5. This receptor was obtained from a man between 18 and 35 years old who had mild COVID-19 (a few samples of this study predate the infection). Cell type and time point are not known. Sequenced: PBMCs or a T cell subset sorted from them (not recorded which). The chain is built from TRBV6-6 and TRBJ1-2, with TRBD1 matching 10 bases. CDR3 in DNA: TGTGCCAGCAGTCTAGGGACAGGGGCCAACTATGGCTACACCTTC. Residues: CASSLGTGANYGYTF.